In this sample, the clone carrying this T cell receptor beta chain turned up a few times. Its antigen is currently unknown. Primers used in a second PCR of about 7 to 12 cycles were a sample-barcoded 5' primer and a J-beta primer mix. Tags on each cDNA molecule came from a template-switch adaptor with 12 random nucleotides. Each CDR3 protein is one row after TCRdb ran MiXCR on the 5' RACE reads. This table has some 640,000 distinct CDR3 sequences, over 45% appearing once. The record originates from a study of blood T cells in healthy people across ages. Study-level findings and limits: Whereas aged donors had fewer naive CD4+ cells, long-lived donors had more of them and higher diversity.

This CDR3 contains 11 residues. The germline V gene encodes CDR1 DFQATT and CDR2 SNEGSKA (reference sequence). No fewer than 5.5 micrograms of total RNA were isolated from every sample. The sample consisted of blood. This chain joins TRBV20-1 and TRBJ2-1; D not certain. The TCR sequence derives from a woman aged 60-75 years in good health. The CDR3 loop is CSASSYNEQFF. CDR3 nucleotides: TGCAGCGCCAGCTCCTACAATGAGCAGTTCTTC.